The 24 T cell receptor beta chains below were found in one sample sequenced in a study of T cell repertoires in cytomegalovirus infection. TCRdb analysed the reads with MiXCR anew, one entry per CDR3 protein. The sample carries 200,000 to 300,000 distinct CDR3 sequences, around 15% recorded once. Sequenced input: PBMCs. Receptors were obtained from a human donor in good health (CMV status not recorded). Some clones in this sample may be carry-over from other donors' samples.

This clonotype turned up a few times. The genes are TRBV7-2 and TRBJ2-2; D is ambiguous. The V end was cut by 5 bases, the J end by 1 base, with 8 bases between. The CDR3 has 14 residues. From germline, CDR1 is SGHTA and CDR2 FQGNSA. This CDR3 reads CASSPPGNTGELFF. CDR3 sequence (DNA): TGTGCCAGCAGCCCTCCCGGGAACACCGGGGAGCTGTTTTTT. The variable domain in full, with the rest retrieved from reference TRBV7-2 and TRBJ2-2, is GAGVSQSPSNKVTEKGKDVELRCDPISGHTALYWYRQSLGQGLEFLIYFQGNSAPDKSGLPSDRFSAERTGGSVSTLTIQRTQQEDSAVYLCASSPPGNTGELFFGEGSRLTVL.

V usage is TRBV12-3 or TRBV12-4 and J usage is TRBJ2-1; 11 bases match TRBD2. The CDR3 loop spans 14 amino acids. After removal of 6 bases from V and 10 bases from J, the junction contained 8 bases not matched to a gene. CDR3 in amino acids: CASSTGLAAGEQFF. The CDR3 bases are TGTGCCAGCAGCACGGGACTAGCGGCAGGGGAGCAGTTCTTC.

This clonotype has at least ten counts. The CDR3 DNA reads TGTGCCAGCAGCCCCGGACCGACTACCTACAATGAGCAGTTCTTC. It encodes CASSPGPTTYNEQFF. The chain joins TRBV7-2 to TRBJ2-1, with a weak D call TRBD2 (5 bases). The V and J ends lost 5 bases and 2 bases respectively, with 13 bases between them. The CDR3 runs 15 residues. Per the germline V gene, CDR1 is SGHTA and CDR2 is FQGNSA.

At least ten counts were recorded for this clonotype. The J gene is TRBJ2-7, the V gene TRBV7-6; tentatively, D is TRBD1 or TRBD2 (5 bases each). Germline V gives CDR1 SGHVS, CDR2 FNYEAQ. The length of the CDR3 is 14 residues. The V end lost 5 bases, the J end lost 3 bases, and 14 bases lay between the germline ends. The DNA for the CDR3 is TGTGCCAGCAGCCAGACACGGGACCGCTACGAGCAGTACTTC. It translates to CASSQTRDRYEQYF.

The genes are TRBV5-1 and TRBJ2-5; 8 nucleotides align to TRBD2. The J segment lost 5 bases and the V segment lost 6 bases, leaving 6 bases of the junction unmatched. CDR3 length equals 13 residues. The germline CDR1 and CDR2 sequences are SGHRS and YFSETQ. CDR3 residues: CASNGGAGETQYF. The CDR3 bases are TGCGCCAGCAACGGGGGGGCCGGTGAGACCCAGTACTTC.

This clonotype was seen at least ten times. The chain carries TRBV7-2 and TRBJ1-6; 8 bases align to TRBD1. This CDR3 has 15 residues. Unmatched junction bases numbered 8, after V lost 5 bases and J lost 8 bases. From germline, CDR1 is SGHTA and CDR2 FQGNSA. CDR3 sequence reads: CASSALRGRDSPLHF. The CDR3 nucleotides are TGTGCCAGCAGCGCCCTCAGGGGGCGGGATTCACCCCTCCACTTT.

This clonotype was picked up many times. V gene TRBV3-1 combines with J gene TRBJ2-3; tentative D call: TRBD1 (5 bases). Trimming cost V 6 bases and J 6 bases, with 13 bases left between them. This CDR3 has 13 residues. CDR1 LGHDT and CDR2 YNNKEL come from the germline V gene (reference sequence). The CDR3 coding sequence is TGTGCCAGCAGTCGCGACAGTACTGATACGCAGTATTTT. It codes for CASSRDSTDTQYF.

This clonotype was detected many times. The junction and the germline gene differ at one end; a read error may be behind it. This sequence joins TRBV7-6 and TRBJ2-1; D is perhaps TRBD1 (6 bases). Germline V gives CDR1 SGHVS, CDR2 FNYEAQ. There are 12 residues in the CDR3. CDR3 region: CASSSIDRKTRF. CDR3 bases: TGTGCCAGCAGCTCGATCGACAGGAAAACCCGATTC.

The rearrangement uses TRBV25-1 and TRBJ2-7; 15 bases match TRBD2. The CDR3 totals 17 residues. CDR1 MGHDK and CDR2 SYGVNS come from the germline V gene. V shed 2 bases, J shed 5 bases, and the junction held 7 bases outside the gene matches. CDR3 sequence: CASSEGLAGGPSNEQYF. Written as DNA, the CDR3 is TGTGCCAGCAGTGAAGGACTAGCGGGAGGGCCTTCCAACGAGCAGTACTTC.

This clonotype was found a few times. J is TRBJ1-1 and V is TRBV20-1, with a possible D match to TRBD1 (6 bases). V was cut by 0 bases and J by 5 bases, with 13 bases left in between. Germline V CDR1 and CDR2: DFQATT, SNEGSKA (reference sequence). The CDR3 runs 14 residues. This CDR3 reads CSARDVGGETEAFF. The CDR3 DNA reads as TGCAGTGCTAGAGATGTGGGGGGCGAAACTGAAGCTTTCTTT.

This clonotype was counted ten times or more. The chain combines TRBV4-2 with TRBJ1-2; 9 nucleotides match TRBD1. Germline V gene data show CDR1 as LGHNA and CDR2 as YNFKEQ. The CDR3 extends over 17 amino acids. Trimming at V came to 0 bases and at J to 2 bases, leaving 7 bases not matched to a gene. In nucleotides, the CDR3 is TGTGCCAGCAGCCAAGACCCCGGGACAGGGAGAAACTATGGCTACACCTTC. This gives the protein CASSQDPGTGRNYGYTF.

There are many counts of this clonotype. The junction and the germline gene differ at one end; a read error may be behind it. The gene calls are TRBV19 and TRBJ1-1; maybe TRBD1 (6 bases). The CDR3 is 13 residues long. CDR1 is LNHDA and CDR2 is SQIVND in the germline V gene (reference sequence). CDR3 loop: CASTRSGGPETFF. CDR3 nucleotide sequence: TGTGCCAGTACCCGATCGGGGGGCCCTGAAACTTTCTTT.

This clonotype was seen repeatedly, ten times or more. V and J are TRBV25-1 and TRBJ1-1, with a possible D match to TRBD1 (5 bases). V lost 6 bases, J lost 4 bases, and 18 bases lay in between. Germline V CDR1 and CDR2: MGHDK, SYGVNS. CDR3 size: 15 residues. CDR3 region: CASSILGTAGTEAFF. CDR3 in DNA: TGTGCCAGCAGCATCCTCGGGACGGCGGGCACTGAAGCTTTCTTT.

This clonotype has ten or more counts. This sequence joins TRBV7-2 and TRBJ2-1, with D tentatively TRBD2 (7 bases). CDR3 length: 15 amino acids. The V gene's germline CDR1 is SGHTA and CDR2 FQGNSA. The V gene lost 6 bases and the J gene lost 0 bases, with 12 bases spanning the gap. CDR3 sequence reads: CASSGGGGSYNEQFF. The CDR3 coding sequence is TGTGCCAGCAGTGGAGGGGGGGGCTCCTACAATGAGCAGTTCTTC.

A few counts support this clonotype. The rearrangement joins TRBV4-2 to TRBJ1-5; 7 bases fit TRBD1. V lost 7 bases to trimming and J lost 4 bases; unmatched junction nucleotides: 10. CDR1 and CDR2 (germline): LGHNA, YNFKEQ. This CDR3 is 15 amino acids long. CDR3 nucleotides: TGTGCCAGCATCGAGGACAGGAGGGAGAATCAGCCCCAGCATTTT. Its protein is CASIEDRRENQPQHF.

This chain connects TRBV7-2 to TRBJ2-3, with D perhaps matching TRBD2 (6 bases). The germline V gene encodes CDR1 SGHTA and CDR2 FQGNSA. There are 16 residues in the CDR3. The germline V and J ends were trimmed by 6 bases and 3 bases, with 19 bases remaining between them. The DNA of the CDR3 is TGTGCCAGCAGTTCTCCCTGGAGGGCTATGACAGATACGCAGTATTTT. This codes for CASSSPWRAMTDTQYF.

The table lists this clonotype with many counts. This chain uses TRBV7-6 with TRBJ2-7, with a possible D match to TRBD1 (6 bases). The germline V and J ends were trimmed by 3 bases and 3 bases, with 12 bases remaining between them. Germline values: CDR1 SGHVS, CDR2 FNYEAQ. The CDR3 spans 14 residues. CDR3 nucleotide sequence: TGTGCCAGCAGCTTTTTGGCAGGGGACTACGAGCAGTACTTC. Translated: CASSFLAGDYEQYF.

The chain employs TRBV14 and TRBJ1-1, with D possibly TRBD1 on 6 matching bases. Trimming took 3 bases from V and 1 from J, leaving 9 bases between them. Germline CDR1 is SGHDN and CDR2 is FVKESK. This CDR3 is built from 14 residues. The CDR3 spells CASSHRGPNTEAFF. The DNA of the CDR3 is TGTGCCAGCAGCCACAGGGGTCCGAACACTGAAGCTTTCTTT.

A few counts support this clonotype. This chain connects TRBV11-3 to TRBJ1-1; TRBD1 is a possible D gene (5 bases). Germline CDR1 and CDR2: SGHNT and YENEEA. The CDR3 has 12 amino acids. V was pared by 0 bases and J by 7 bases, with 6 bases between. The CDR3 nucleotides are TGTGCCAGCAGCTTAGAGGGGGGTGAAGCTTTCTTT. This translates into CASSLEGGEAFF.

This clonotype was counted many times. The chain joins TRBV7-3 to TRBJ2-1, with TRBD2 matching 11 bases. Germline CDR1 is SGHTA and CDR2 is FQGTGA. This CDR3 is built from 15 residues. Unmatched junction bases numbered 8, after V lost 3 bases and J lost 10 bases. CDR3 in amino acids: CASSFIAGGPGEQFF. Written as DNA, the CDR3 is TGTGCCAGCAGCTTCATAGCGGGGGGGCCGGGGGAGCAGTTCTTC.

This chain connects TRBV7-8 to TRBJ2-7, with 12 bases that match TRBD2. This CDR3 comprises 15 residues. Per germline, CDR1 SGHVS and CDR2 FQNEAQ. J was trimmed by 6 bases and V by 1 base; bases with no gene match: 4. Written as DNA, the CDR3 is TGTGCCAGCAGCTTAGGACTAGCGGGAGAGATCGAGCAGTACTTC. This encodes CASSLGLAGEIEQYF.

There are a few counts of this clonotype. The chain joins TRBV11-2 to TRBJ2-3, with TRBD2 identical over 10 bases. After removal of 5 bases from V and 6 bases from J, the junction contained 11 bases not matched to a gene. CDR1 and CDR2 (germline): SGHAT, FQNNGV. CDR3 length: 16 amino acids. The CDR3 here is CASSAHSGGKEDTQYF. The CDR3 coding sequence is TGTGCCAGCAGCGCCCATAGCGGGGGGAAGGAGGATACGCAGTATTTT.

The rearrangement joins TRBV10-2 to TRBJ1-1, with 7 bases matching TRBD1. Per the germline V gene, CDR1 is WSHSY and CDR2 is SAAADI. Trimming at V came to 6 bases and at J to 4 bases, leaving 5 bases not matched to a gene. This CDR3 spans 13 amino acids. The CDR3 bases are TGCGCCAGCAGCTACGACAGGGTCACTGAAGCTTTCTTT. It is translated as CASSYDRVTEAFF.

This clonotype was picked up a small number of times. The rearrangement joins TRBV5-6 to TRBJ2-1; possibly TRBD2 for D (6 bases). The germline gives CDR1 SGHDT, CDR2 YYEEEE. V was shortened by 4 bases and J by 14 bases, with 16 bases between the two germline ends. This CDR3 has 12 amino acids. The CDR3 region has the DNA TGTGCCAGCAGCCGAGGGCGGGAACAAGAGTTCTTC. Its translation is CASSRGREQEFF.